This T cell receptor beta chain emerged from a study of cytomegalovirus exposure and HLA in healthy donors. There are 14 residues in the CDR3. Trimming stripped 4 bases from V and 6 bases from J, with 13 bases between. Germline values: CDR1 MGHRA, CDR2 YSYEKL. In the case of this clone: Its antigen is still unknown.

Regarding the study as a whole: Links to common viral pathogens appeared, in a later analysis, for several of the most significant clusters. Reported findings show TCR beta sequences accurately forecast HLA-A and HLA-B alleles in most subjects. Prior analysis indicated that the majority of TCR beta V segments exhibited productivity approximately 87% or approximately 30% of the time. HLA allele associations emerged for some 16,000 TCR beta sequences in a later analysis, at 0.05 false discovery rate.

A multiplex PCR was run with 60 Vbeta primers and 13 Jbeta primers. Using immunoSEQ multiplex PCR, the repertoire was profiled, and TCRdb retains in-frame clones only, with some absent. The sample records about 150,000 clones, roughly four fifths being singletons. Material for sequencing was PBMCs. This receptor was taken from a male donor in good health and CMV-seronegative. The rearrangement links TRBV4-1 to TRBJ1-5, with a possible D match to TRBD1 (5 bases). The CDR3: CASSPGGVVQPQHF. In nucleotides, the CDR3 is TGCGCCAGCAGCCCCGGAGGGGTCGTTCAGCCCCAGCATTTT.